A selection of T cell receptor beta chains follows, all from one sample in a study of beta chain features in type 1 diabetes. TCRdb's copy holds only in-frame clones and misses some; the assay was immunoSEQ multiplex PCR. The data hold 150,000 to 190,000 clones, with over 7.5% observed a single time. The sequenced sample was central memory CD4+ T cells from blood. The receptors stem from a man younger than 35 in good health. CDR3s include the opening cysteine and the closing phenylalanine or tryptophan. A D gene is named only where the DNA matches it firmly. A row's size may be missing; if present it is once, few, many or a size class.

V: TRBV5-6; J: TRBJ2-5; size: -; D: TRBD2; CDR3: CASSLGLAGEETQYF; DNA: TGTGCCAGCAGCTTGGGACTAGCGGGAGAAGAGACCCAGTACTTC
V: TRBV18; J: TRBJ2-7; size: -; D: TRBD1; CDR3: CASSPVKVQDRVGEQYF; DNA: TGTGCCAGCTCACCCGTAAAGGTCCAGGACAGGGTGGGCGAGCAGTACTTC
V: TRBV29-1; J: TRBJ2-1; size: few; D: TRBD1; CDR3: CSASVGQGVNEQFF; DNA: TGCAGCGCCTCCGTGGGACAGGGGGTCAATGAGCAGTTCTTC
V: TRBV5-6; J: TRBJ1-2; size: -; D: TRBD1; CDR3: CASSVWTGVHGYTF; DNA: TGTGCCAGCAGCGTCTGGACAGGGGTTCATGGCTACACCTTC
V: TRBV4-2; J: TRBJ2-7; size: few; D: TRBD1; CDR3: CASSLIGQAYEQYF; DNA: TGTGCCAGCAGCTTAATAGGACAGGCCTACGAGCAGTACTTC
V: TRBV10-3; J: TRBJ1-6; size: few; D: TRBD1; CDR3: CAIRERGQGDYSPLHF; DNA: TGTGCCATCAGGGAACGAGGACAGGGGGATTATTCACCCCTCCACTTT
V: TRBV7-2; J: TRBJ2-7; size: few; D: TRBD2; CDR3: CASSLVAGLSSYEQYF; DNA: TGTGCCAGCAGCTTAGTAGCGGGCCTAAGCTCCTACGAGCAGTACTTC
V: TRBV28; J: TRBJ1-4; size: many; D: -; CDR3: CASSFAGKGLFF; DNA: TGTGCCAGCAGTTTCGCCGGGAAAGGACTGTTTTTT
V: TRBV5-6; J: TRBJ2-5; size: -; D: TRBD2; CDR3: CASSDLLDSGRAGETQYF; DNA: TGTGCCAGCAGCGACCTCCTCGATAGCGGGAGGGCGGGAGAGACCCAGTACTTC
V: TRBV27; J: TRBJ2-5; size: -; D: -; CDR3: CASSPTGLGETQYF; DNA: TGTGCCAGCAGTCCGACGGGACTTGGGGAGACCCAGTACTTC
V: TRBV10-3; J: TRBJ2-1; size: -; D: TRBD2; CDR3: CAIRTGTSVIEQFF; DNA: TGTGCCATCAGGACCGGGACTAGTGTCATTGAGCAGTTCTTC
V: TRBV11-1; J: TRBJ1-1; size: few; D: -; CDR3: CASSLKWQGGSFF; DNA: TGTGCCAGCAGCTTAAAATGGCAGGGAGGATCTTTCTTT
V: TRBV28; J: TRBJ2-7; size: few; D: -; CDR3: CASRGAGLTYEQYF; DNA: TGTGCCAGCAGGGGCGCGGGGTTAACCTACGAGCAGTACTTC
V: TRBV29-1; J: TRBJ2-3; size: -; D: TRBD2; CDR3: CSGKGGSTDTQYF; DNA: TGCAGCGGAAAGGGAGGGAGCACAGATACGCAGTATTTT
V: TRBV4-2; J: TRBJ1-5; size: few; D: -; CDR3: CASSQDIGGSRPQHF; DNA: TGTGCCAGCAGCCAAGATATCGGGGGGTCCAGGCCCCAGCATTTT
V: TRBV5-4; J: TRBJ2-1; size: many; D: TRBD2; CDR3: CASSFDVGGAMDEQFF; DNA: TGTGCCAGCAGCTTTGACGTCGGGGGGGCCATGGATGAGCAGTTCTTC
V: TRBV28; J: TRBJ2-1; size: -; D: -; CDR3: CASSFDQGSGNEQFF; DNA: TGTGCCAGCAGTTTCGATCAGGGATCGGGCAATGAGCAGTTCTTC
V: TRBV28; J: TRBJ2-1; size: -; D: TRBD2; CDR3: CASSQGTSGPRGNEQFF; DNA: TGTGCCAGCAGTCAGGGGACTAGCGGACCGCGTGGGAATGAGCAGTTCTTC
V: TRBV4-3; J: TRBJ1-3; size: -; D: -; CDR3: CASSQDLMKGTGNTIYF; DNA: TGCGCCAGCAGCCAAGATCTGATGAAGGGGACTGGAAACACCATATATTTT
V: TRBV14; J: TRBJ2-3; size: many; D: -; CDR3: CASSQVWSGSTTTDTQYF; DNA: TGTGCCAGCAGCCAAGTTTGGTCCGGGAGTACTACTACAGATACGCAGTATTTT
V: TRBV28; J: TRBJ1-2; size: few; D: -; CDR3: CASTMGGAVGYTF; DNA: TGTGCCAGCACAATGGGGGGGGCTGTCGGCTACACCTTC
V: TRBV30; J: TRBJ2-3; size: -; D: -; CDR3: CAWRRLRTDTQYF; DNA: TGTGCCTGGAGACGGCTGAGGACAGATACGCAGTATTTT
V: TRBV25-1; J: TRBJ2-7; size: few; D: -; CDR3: CASSSRTVSYEQYF; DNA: TGTGCCAGCAGTTCCCGGACAGTCTCCTACGAGCAGTACTTC
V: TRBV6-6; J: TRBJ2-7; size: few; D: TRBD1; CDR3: CASKETGGEYEQYF; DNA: TGTGCCAGCAAAGAGACAGGGGGCGAGTACGAGCAGTACTTC
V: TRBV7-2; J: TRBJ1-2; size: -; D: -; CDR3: CASRTTGGVYTF; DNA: TGTGCCAGCAGAACGACCGGGGGTGTCTACACCTTC